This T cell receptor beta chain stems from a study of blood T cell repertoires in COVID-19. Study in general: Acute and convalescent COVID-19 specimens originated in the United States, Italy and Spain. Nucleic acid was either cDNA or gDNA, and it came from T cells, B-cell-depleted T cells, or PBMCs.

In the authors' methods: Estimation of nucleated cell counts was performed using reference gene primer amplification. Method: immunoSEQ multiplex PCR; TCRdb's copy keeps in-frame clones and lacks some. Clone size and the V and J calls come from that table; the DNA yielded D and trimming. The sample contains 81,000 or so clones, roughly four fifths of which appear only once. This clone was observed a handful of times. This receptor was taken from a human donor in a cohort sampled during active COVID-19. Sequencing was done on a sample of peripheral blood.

The CDR3 here is CASSSSQGRNTEAFF. The CDR3 coding sequence is TGCGCCAGCAGCTCTTCACAGGGGCGAAACACTGAAGCTTTCTTT. The gene calls are TRBV5-1 and TRBJ1-1; 7 nucleotides line up with TRBD1. Germline CDR1 and CDR2: SGHRS and YFSETQ. CDR3 length equals 15 residues. V lost 3 bases to trimming and J lost 2 bases; unmatched junction nucleotides: 7. Full variable domain (outside the CDR3, taken from reference TRBV5-1 and TRBJ1-1): KAGVTQTPRYLIKTRGQQVTLSCSPISGHRSVSWYQQTPGQGLQFLFEYFSETQRNKGNFPGRFSGRQFSNSRSEMNVSTLELGDSALYLCASSSSQGRNTEAFFGQGTRLTVV.